A single sample gave rise to the 3 T cell receptor beta chains below, sequenced in a study of cytomegalovirus exposure and HLA in healthy donors. Primers included in the PCR were 60 Vbeta and 13 Jbeta primers. Clones were sequenced by immunoSEQ multiplex PCR, and TCRdb holds only the in-frame ones, with some missing. Of some 44,000 clones in the sample, around 90% were seen once. Input material: PBMCs. The origin of the receptors is a woman between 40 and 50 years old in good health and CMV-seropositive.

This chain connects TRBV7-9 to TRBJ2-4, with a possible D match to TRBD1 (7 bases). Trimming stripped 5 bases from V and 0 bases from J, with 14 bases between. Germline CDR1 is SEHNR and CDR2 is FQNEAQ (reference sequence). The CDR3 is 16 residues long. The DNA of the CDR3 is TGTGCCAGCAGCCGGGGGCAGGGGGAAGCCAAAAACATTCAGTACTTC. It specifies CASSRGQGEAKNIQYF.

The chain carries TRBV19 and TRBJ1-2, with no clear D. Germline V gives CDR1 LNHDA, CDR2 SQIVND (reference sequence). Trimming took off 7 bases at V and 8 bases at J, with 11 bases between the two ends. The CDR3 has 11 amino acids. In DNA, the CDR3 is TGTGCCAGTAAGTGGAGTAAAGGCTACACCTTC. It codes for CASKWSKGYTF. The full variable domain, in which reference TRBV19 and TRBJ1-2 provide the parts outside the CDR3, is DGGITQSPKYLFRKEGQNVTLSCEQNLNHDAMYWYRQDPGQGLRLIYYSQIVNDFQKGDIAEGYSVSREKKESFPLTVTSAQKNPTAFYLCASKWSKGYTFGSGTRLTVV.

V and J are TRBV11-2 and TRBJ2-2; 16 bases match TRBD2. Trimming at V came to 10 bases and at J to 0 bases, leaving 2 bases not matched to a gene. Per germline, CDR1 SGHAT and CDR2 FQNNGV. The CDR3 covers 16 residues. The CDR3 sequence is CATGTSGRANTGELFF. CDR3 DNA: TGTGCCACCGGGACTAGCGGGAGGGCGAACACCGGGGAGCTGTTTTTT.